The subject of this entry is one TCR beta chain. Assay used: immunoSEQ multiplex PCR; TCRdb lists only in-frame clones, some missing. The sample comprises roughly 450,000 clones, more than 80% of which are singletons, and 12% rests with the top ten. The data were obtained in a study of Ad26.COV2.S vaccination and SARS-CoV-2 variants. Study information: Intramuscularly, Ad26.COV2.S was given either once or twice, 56 days apart.

The treatment: around 19 received Ad26.COV2.S at low or high dose, single or two shots; a few received placebo; per-sample allocation not given. Day 63 following the first vaccine or placebo injection was when the samples were taken. This CDR3 comprises 16 residues. Trimming took off 0 bases at V and 4 bases at J, with 13 bases between the two ends. Germline CDR1 and CDR2: LNHNV and YYDKDF (reference sequence). This chain links TRBV15 with TRBJ1-3; TRBD1 might be the D (5 bases). The TCR was taken from a person between 18 and 65 years old who received the Ad26.COV2.S COVID-19 vaccine or a placebo. The material was peripheral blood, obtained in a trial of Ad26.COV2.S vaccine versus placebo. The CDR3 DNA reads as TGTGCCACCAGCAGAGATGGGGCAGGGTTAGGAAACACCATATATTTT. It is translated as CATSRDGAGLGNTIYF. Full variable domain (remainder filled in from reference TRBV15 and TRBJ1-3): DAMVIQNPRYQVTQFGKPVTLSCSQTLNHNVMYWYQQKSSQAPKLLFHYYDKDFNNEADTPDNFQSRRPNTSFCFLDIRSPGLGDTAMYLCATSRDGAGLGNTIYFGEGSWLTVV.